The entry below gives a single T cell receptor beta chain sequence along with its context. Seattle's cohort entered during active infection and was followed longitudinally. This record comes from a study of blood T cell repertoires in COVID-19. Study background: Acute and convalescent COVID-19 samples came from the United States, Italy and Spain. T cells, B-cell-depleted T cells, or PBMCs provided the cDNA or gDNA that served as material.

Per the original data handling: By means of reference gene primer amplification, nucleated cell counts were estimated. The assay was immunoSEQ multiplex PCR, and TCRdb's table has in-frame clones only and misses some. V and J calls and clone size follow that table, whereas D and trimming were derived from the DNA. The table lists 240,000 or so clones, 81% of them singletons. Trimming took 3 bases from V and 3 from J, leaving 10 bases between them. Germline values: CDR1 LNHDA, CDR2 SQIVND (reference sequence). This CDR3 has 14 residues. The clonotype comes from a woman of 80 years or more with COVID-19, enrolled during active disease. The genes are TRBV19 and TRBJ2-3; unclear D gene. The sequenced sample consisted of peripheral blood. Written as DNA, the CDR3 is TGTGCCAGTAGTATCGCCCAACAAACAGATACGCAGTATTTT. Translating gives CASSIAQQTDTQYF.